The present entry profiles one TCR beta chain with its context. Its specific antigen is unknown. Base-call qualities are not available, and no considerably larger clone is one nucleotide away. The data belong to a study of technical replicates of blood from several donors (dated by TCRdb to 2015 to 2018). The library was generated by the immunoSEQ multiplex PCR assay. TCRdb obtained this table from immuneACCESS and retained in-frame rearrangements with V and J assigned. These tables miss some clones; where compared with another copy, unresolved V genes account for less than half of the shortfall, and the remainder is unexplained. The sample includes some 80,000 clones, with approximately 97% observed a single time. The ten largest account for approximately 0.3% of the sample. The germline V and J ends show losses of 2 bases and 5 bases respectively, and no gene match explains 7 bases of the junction. From a lookup of the germline V gene, CDR1 and CDR2 are MDHEN and SYDVKM. The CDR3 runs 15 residues from the cysteine to the phenylalanine. Of all the DNA, just the CDR3 is kept, 45 bases in frame from base 1.

The chain employs TRBV28 and TRBJ2-5; 8 bases in the junction line up with TRBD1. This receptor was taken from a human donor in good health. The sequenced sample consisted of T cells isolated from PBMCs. For the CDR3, the sequence is CASSLPQGAGETQYF. The bases are TGTGCCAGCAGTTTACCGCAGGGGGCAGGTGAGACCCAGTACTTC. Full variable domain (CDR3 extended with the reference TRBV28 and TRBJ2-5 proteins): DVKVTQSSRYLVKRTGEKVFLECVQDMDHENMFWYRQDPGLGLRLIYFSYDVKMKEKGDIPEGYSVSREKKERFSLILESASTNQTSMYLCASSLPQGAGETQYFGPGTRLLVL.